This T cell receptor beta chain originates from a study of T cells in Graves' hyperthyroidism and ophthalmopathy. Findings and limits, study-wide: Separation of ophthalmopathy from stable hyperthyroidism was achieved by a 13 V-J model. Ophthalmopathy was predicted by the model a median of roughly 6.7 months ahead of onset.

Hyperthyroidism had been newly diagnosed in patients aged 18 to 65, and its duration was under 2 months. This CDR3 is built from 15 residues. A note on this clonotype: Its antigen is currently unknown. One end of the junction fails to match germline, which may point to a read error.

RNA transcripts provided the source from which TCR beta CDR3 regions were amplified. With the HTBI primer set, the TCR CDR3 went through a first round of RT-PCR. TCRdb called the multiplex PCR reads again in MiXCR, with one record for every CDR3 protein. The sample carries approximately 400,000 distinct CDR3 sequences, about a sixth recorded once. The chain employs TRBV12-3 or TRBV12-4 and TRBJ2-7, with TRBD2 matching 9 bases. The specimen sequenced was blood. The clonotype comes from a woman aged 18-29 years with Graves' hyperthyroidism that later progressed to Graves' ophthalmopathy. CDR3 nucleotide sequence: TGTGCCAGCAGTCCCTCGCTAGCGGGGTTCATCGAGCAGTGCTTC. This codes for CASSPSLAGFIEQCF.